This TCR beta chain was captured in a study of beta chain features in type 1 diabetes listed by TCRdb under 2018. Context from the whole study: Mean age, gender distribution, total cell number and subset yield were not different between patients and healthy donors. A total of some 100,000,000 sorted cells were examined across all samples, and the number of cells per subset was strongly correlated with RNA yield. The study compared TCRB repertoires of sorted circulating CD4+ T cell subsets between recently diagnosed type 1 diabetes patients and matched healthy donors. Regulatory and stem cell-like memory subsets were isolated from only 8 patients and about eight healthy donors, whereas naive and central memory subsets came from all 30 or so donors.

The CDR3 spans 15 residues, from the cysteine through the phenylalanine. Only the CDR3 part of the read is kept: 45 bases, read in frame from the first base. Taken from the germline V gene, the CDR1 and CDR2 loops are MDHEN and SYDVKM. The V end loses 6 bases and the J end loses 3 bases, and a stretch of 17 bases separates them. Overall study outcomes, separate from this receptor: HLA sub-analyses involved small numbers of individuals, so any influence of HLA type on TCRB rearrangement remained unresolved. At VDJ recombination sites, type 1 diabetes patients had fewer insertions and more deleted nucleotides, which implies abnormalities in thymic rearrangement. Sequencing cDNA rather than genomic DNA could over-represent highly expressing activated cells, although activation and CD3 levels did not differ between groups. Shorter templates might have been favored by PCR, but patient and control samples were amplified and corrected together, so both groups would have been affected equally by any skew. Naive, central memory and regulatory TCRB repertoires appeared to be more similar among patients than among healthy donors. In all four CD4+ subsets, TCRB CDR3 length was moderately but significantly shorter in type 1 diabetes patients.

As for this clone: The target of this receptor is not known. One base away there is no much larger clone; base qualities are not given.

From each donor, a single peripheral blood sample of about 110 mL on average was drawn into heparinised tubes. Using a panel that included CD45RO, CCR7, CD25, CD127, CD95 and CD27, naive, central memory, regulatory and stem cell-like memory CD4+ T cells were sorted on a BD FACSAria II. Every sorted population had a purity above 95%. PBMCs were separated immediately by Lymphoprep density gradient centrifugation and were stained directly, without being cultured. To minimize batch effects, samples were stained and sorted in pairs, one healthy donor with one patient per experiment. The High Capacity cDNA Reverse Transcription Kit was used to reverse transcribe all of the isolated RNA, meaning that expressed TCRB transcripts were what got sequenced. Deep immunoSEQ sequencing was performed on naive, central memory and regulatory T cell samples, with an average of around 3.5 million total reads per sample. Sorted cells were lysed in RLT buffer, and RNA was extracted using DNase-treated RNeasy Micro or Mini kits according to cell number. Each cell subset was processed on its own to prevent cross-contamination, while patient and healthy donor samples were processed together. The immunoSEQ multiplex PCR was used to amplify TCRB sequences from cDNA, yielding 87-bp fragments that span the CDR3 region. The amplicons were sequenced using the Illumina HiSeq platform. The study's processing was this. PCR bias was computationally corrected using synthetic template baselines, reads within Hamming distance 2 were collapsed, and singletons that could not be merged were discarded. Reads were aligned against IMGT to assign V, D and J genes, CDR3 length and insertions or deletions at six rearrangement sites. Clonotype counts were normalized to sorted cell number within each subset before computing true diversity and Gini coefficients with the tcR R package. The overlap coefficient, calculated on TCRB nucleotide sequences, was used to quantify repertoire sharing. Out-of-frame TCRB sequences from naive cells were analyzed as a proxy for the pre-selection repertoire. TCRdb retrieved this table from immuneACCESS and kept in-frame rearrangements only. Not all clones are present; in checked studies, unresolved V genes account for under half, and no reason is known for the remainder. D and trimming come from the DNA, and the V and J calls and clone size come from that table. The sample contains about 360,000 clones, around 12% of them found a single time. The ten top clones hold around 0.02% of the sample.

In this chain, TRBV28 is recombined with TRBJ1-1; the D gene is possibly TRBD1, with 6 bases matching. The receptor was derived from a man aged 18 to 30 in good health. Sequencing was performed on naive CD4+ T cells from blood. The meaning of the sample's cell subset or site label: true naive CD4+ T cells. The CDR3 region has the sequence CASRRTQGVDTEAFF. The DNA is TGTGCCAGCAGACGTACACAGGGTGTCGACACTGAAGCTTTCTTT.